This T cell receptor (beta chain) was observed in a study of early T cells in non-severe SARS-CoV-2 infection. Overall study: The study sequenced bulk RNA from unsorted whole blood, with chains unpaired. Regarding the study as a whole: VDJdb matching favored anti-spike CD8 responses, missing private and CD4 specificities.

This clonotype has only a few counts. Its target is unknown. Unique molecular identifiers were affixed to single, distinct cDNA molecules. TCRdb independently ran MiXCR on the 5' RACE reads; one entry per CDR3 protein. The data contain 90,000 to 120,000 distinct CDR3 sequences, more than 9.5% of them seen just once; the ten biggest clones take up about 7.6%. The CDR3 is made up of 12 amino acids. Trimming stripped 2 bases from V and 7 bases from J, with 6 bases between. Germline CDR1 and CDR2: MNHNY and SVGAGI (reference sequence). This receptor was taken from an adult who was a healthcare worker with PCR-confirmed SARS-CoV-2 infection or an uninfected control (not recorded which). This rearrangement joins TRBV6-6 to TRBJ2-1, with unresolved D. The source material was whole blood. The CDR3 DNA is TGTGCCAGCAGTTACCGTGTGAATGAGCAGTTCTTC. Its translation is CASSYRVNEQFF.